Sequencing of this T cell receptor (beta chain) was carried out in a study of blood T cell repertoires in COVID-19. Whole-study context: From T cells, B-cell-depleted T cells, or PBMCs came the material, which was cDNA or gDNA.

Original analysis: From reference gene primer amplification, estimates of nucleated cell counts were derived. The assay was immunoSEQ multiplex PCR, and TCRdb's table has in-frame clones only and misses some. That table gives V, J and clone size, and the DNA gave D and trimming. The table shows around 100,000 clones, with about 87% occurring only once. What was sequenced was peripheral blood. The clonotype originates from a woman aged 25 to 39 with acute or convalescent COVID-19.

The chain's CDR3 is CASSLQGDEQYF. The DNA of the CDR3 is TGTGCCAGCAGCCTACAGGGAGACGAGCAGTACTTC. The chain couples TRBV7-6 to TRBJ2-7; possible D gene TRBD1, 6 bases. V lost 5 bases to trimming and J lost 5 bases, with 10 bases between them. This CDR3 is built from 12 residues. Germline V gene sequence: CDR1 SGHVS, CDR2 FNYEAQ.